The next 32 T cell receptor beta chains were all read from a single sample in a study of cytomegalovirus exposure and HLA in healthy donors. PCR primers comprised 60 Vbeta and 13 Jbeta primers. Produced via immunoSEQ multiplex PCR; TCRdb's table is partial and in-frame only. The profile shows approximately 220,000 clones, approximately 83% of them singletons. Specimen: PBMCs. These receptors were taken from a boy aged 2 to 9 in good health and CMV-seronegative.

The chain uses TRBV12-5 and TRBJ2-1; D not resolved. Trimming took off 5 bases at V and 5 bases at J, with 10 bases between the two ends. CDR1 and CDR2 from the germline V gene are LGHNT and FRNRAP. CDR3 size: 13 residues. The CDR3 bases are TGTGCTAGTGGTACCGACTTTGACAATGAGCAGTTCTTC. Protein product: CASGTDFDNEQFF. The full variable domain, completed using reference TRBV12-5 and TRBJ2-1, is DARVTQTPRHKVTEMGQEVTMRCQPILGHNTVFWYRQTMMQGLELLAYFRNRAPLDDSGMPKDRFSAEMPDATLATLKIQPSEPRDSAVYFCASGTDFDNEQFFGPGTRLTVL.

Concerning this clone: The sample has other DNA sequences that encode this CDR3 too. The rearrangement joins TRBV7-9 to TRBJ2-3; 7 positions agree with TRBD2. The junction had 5 bases not matched to a gene; V was cut back by 5 bases and J by 6 bases. Germline V gene sequence: CDR1 SEHNR, CDR2 FQNEAQ (reference sequence). The CDR3 has 13 residues. The CDR3 nucleotides read TGTGCCAGCAGCGGGGGGGGGACCGATACGCAGTATTTT. Its translation: CASSGGGTDTQYF.

This clone was observed a single time. V is TRBV5-6 and J is TRBJ2-5; D gene uncertain. The CDR3 is 14 amino acids. Trimming removed 0 bases from V and 2 bases from J, with 8 bases in between. Germline lookup yields CDR1 SGHDT and CDR2 YYEEEE. Here the CDR3 reads CASSLGAIQETQYF. The DNA for the CDR3 is TGTGCCAGCAGCTTGGGGGCGATTCAAGAGACCCAGTACTTC.

The J gene is TRBJ1-5, the V gene TRBV2; 8 bases agree with TRBD1. Germline values: CDR1 SNHLY, CDR2 FYNNEI. Losses at the gene ends were 6 bases for V and 0 bases for J; bases not matched to a gene: 4. The CDR3 length is 15 residues. In DNA, the CDR3 is TGTGCCAGCAGCATGACAGGGGTTAGCAATCAGCCCCAGCATTTT. Its protein is CASSMTGVSNQPQHF.

This clone turned up a few times. The gene calls are TRBV9 and TRBJ2-7, with TRBD2 as a possible D gene (6 bases). Germline V lookup: CDR1 SGDLS, CDR2 YYNGEE. V lost 0 bases, J lost 6 bases, and 13 bases lay in between. The CDR3 has 14 amino acids. The CDR3 DNA reads as TGTGCCAGCAGCGTAGGTGGAGGGGCGGGCGAGCAGTACTTC. Residues: CASSVGGGAGEQYF.

The J gene is TRBJ2-1, the V gene TRBV29-1; 7 bases are a match to TRBD1. Trimming at V came to 4 bases and at J to 6 bases, leaving 3 bases not matched to a gene. Germline-derived CDR1 and CDR2 are SQVTM and ANQGSEA. The CDR3 has 12 residues. CDR3: CSVGQGPNEQFF. CDR3 DNA sequence: TGCAGCGTTGGACAGGGCCCCAATGAGCAGTTCTTC.

The chain has TRBV4-1 and TRBJ2-3; 8 bases fit TRBD2. The CDR3 runs to 15 residues. Germline V gene lookup returns CDR1 MGHRA and CDR2 YSYEKL. Losses at the gene ends were 2 bases for V and 2 bases for J; bases not matched to a gene: 3. CDR3 DNA sequence: TGCGCCAGCAGCCAATCGGGACTAGTCACAGATACGCAGTATTTT. This translates into CASSQSGLVTDTQYF.

The genes are TRBV29-1 and TRBJ2-3; TRBD1 agrees at 10 bases. Trimming cost V 5 bases and J 3 bases; bases outside gene matches: 8. CDR1 SQVTM and CDR2 ANQGSEA come from the germline V gene. The CDR3 consists of 15 residues. The CDR3 spells CSVLRQGARTDTQYF. CDR3 sequence (DNA): TGCAGCGTTCTCCGACAGGGGGCAAGAACAGATACGCAGTATTTT.

The chain recombines TRBV27 with TRBJ2-7; possibly TRBD2 for D (6 bases). CDR3 length equals 13 residues. Per the germline V gene, CDR1 is MNHEY and CDR2 is SMNVEV (reference sequence). V gave up 11 bases and J gave up 2 bases, with 16 bases separating them. The CDR3 loop is CACGAGRTYEQYF. The CDR3 DNA reads as TGTGCCTGCGGGGCGGGGCGAACCTACGAGCAGTACTTC.

The rearrangement links TRBV9 to TRBJ1-4; no firm D call. CDR1 SGDLS and CDR2 YYNGEE come from the germline V gene. CDR3 length: 15 residues. V lost 0 bases and J 2 bases, leaving 8 bases between the germline ends. The CDR3 DNA reads as TGTGCCAGCAGCGTAGGGAGGTCGACTAATGAAAAACTGTTTTTT. Its protein product is CASSVGRSTNEKLFF.

CDR3 sequence reads: CAWSVRSATNYGYTF. In DNA form, the CDR3 reads TGTGCCTGGAGTGTTAGGAGTGCGACTAACTATGGCTACACCTTC. The chain employs TRBV30 and TRBJ1-2, with unresolved D. V was trimmed by 0 bases and J by 0 bases, leaving 11 bases between them. The germline CDR1 and CDR2 sequences are GTSNPN and SVGIG (reference sequence). This CDR3 region has 15 residues.

This sequence joins TRBV19 and TRBJ2-2; 8 positions match TRBD2. The trim removed 4 bases at V and 6 bases at J, leaving 4 bases unmatched. This CDR3 region has 14 residues. Per germline, CDR1 LNHDA and CDR2 SQIVND (reference sequence). CDR3 DNA: TGTGCCAGTAGTACGGGGGGGGCCGCCGGGGAGCTGTTTTTT. Amino acids: CASSTGGAAGELFF. The full variable domain, rest sourced from reference TRBV19 and TRBJ2-2, is DGGITQSPKYLFRKEGQNVTLSCEQNLNHDAMYWYRQDPGQGLRLIYYSQIVNDFQKGDIAEGYSVSREKKESFPLTVTSAQKNPTAFYLCASSTGGAAGELFFGEGSRLTVL.

Written as DNA, the CDR3 is TGCGCCAGCAGTGAGTCGGAGGAGAACACTGAAGCTTTCTTT. Its translation: CASSESEENTEAFF. The V call is TRBV10-1, the J call TRBJ1-1; D gene unclear. This CDR3 has 14 residues. From germline, CDR1 is WNHNN and CDR2 SYGVQD (reference sequence). V lost 0 bases and J 1 base, leaving 6 bases between the germline ends.

V usage is TRBV6-4 and J usage is TRBJ2-2, with TRBD1 as a possible D gene (5 bases). Germline V gives CDR1 MRHNA, CDR2 SNTAGT. The CDR3 runs to 16 residues. V was pared by 5 bases and J by 5 bases, with 18 bases between. As DNA, the CDR3 is TGTGCCAGCAGTCTACACGCTCAGGGTTGGACCGGGGAGCTGTTTTTT. This sequence encodes CASSLHAQGWTGELFF.

V gene TRBV19 combines with J gene TRBJ2-1; 11 positions match TRBD2. In germline, CDR1 is LNHDA, CDR2 SQIVND (reference sequence). V shed 7 bases, J shed 3 bases, and the junction held 8 bases outside the gene matches. The CDR3 is made up of 16 amino acids. The CDR3 nucleotides are TGTGCCAGTACTGATAGCGGGAGGGTTATCTACAATGAGCAGTTCTTC. Encoded protein: CASTDSGRVIYNEQFF.

The chain couples TRBV27 to TRBJ1-1; TRBD1 might be the D (6 bases). Germline loops: CDR1 MNHEY, CDR2 SMNVEV (reference sequence). Trimming left V 2 bases short and J 6 bases short, with 10 bases between. The CDR3 runs to 13 residues. The CDR3 here is CASSLAGAPEAFF. CDR3 DNA sequence: TGTGCCAGCAGTTTAGCAGGGGCCCCTGAAGCTTTCTTT.

This clone was counted a few times. The V call is TRBV30, the J call TRBJ1-1, with 10 bases matching TRBD1. The germline gives CDR1 GTSNPN, CDR2 SVGIG (reference sequence). Trimming took 4 bases from V and 3 from J; bases not matched to a gene: 5. This CDR3 comprises 14 residues. CDR3 loop: CAWTVDRGYTEAFF. CDR3 DNA: TGTGCCTGGACCGTGGACAGGGGGTACACTGAAGCTTTCTTT. Supplemented by reference TRBV30 and TRBJ1-1, the full variable domain reads SQTIHQWPATLVQPVGSPLSLECTVEGTSNPNLYWYRQAAGRGLQLLFYSVGIGQISSEVPQNLSASRPQDRQFILSSKKLLLSDSGFYLCAWTVDRGYTEAFFGQGTRLTVV.

The V and J genes are TRBV7-8 and TRBJ1-2; 7 nucleotides align to TRBD1. This CDR3 has 14 residues. Germline CDR1 is SGHVS and CDR2 is FQNEAQ. V dropped 5 bases and J dropped 10; count of bases not matched to a gene: 13. CDR3 sequence: CASSQDRPIWHYTF. The CDR3 bases are TGTGCCAGCAGCCAGGACAGGCCGATTTGGCACTACACCTTC.

The V gene is TRBV7-3, the J gene TRBJ2-7; 10 nucleotides agree with TRBD1. Germline values: CDR1 SGHTA, CDR2 FQGTGA. The junction had 2 bases not matched to a gene; V was cut back by 3 bases and J by 0 bases. The CDR3 is 15 amino acids. For the CDR3, the DNA is TGTGCCAGCAGCTTGACAGGGGGCGACTCCTACGAGCAGTACTTC. As protein: CASSLTGGDSYEQYF.

J is TRBJ1-1 and V is TRBV5-6; the match to TRBD1 covers 10 bases. The CDR3 length is 14 residues. Germline V lookup: CDR1 SGHDT, CDR2 YYEEEE. V lost 4 bases to trimming and J lost 8 bases; unmatched junction nucleotides: 8. In nucleotides, the CDR3 is TGTGCCAGCAGCCGCGGGACAGGGGTAGTGGAAGCTTTCTTT. Amino acid sequence: CASSRGTGVVEAFF.

V and J are TRBV6-6 and TRBJ1-3, with D uncertain. This CDR3 has 16 amino acids. Germline V gene data show CDR1 as MNHNY and CDR2 as SVGAGI (reference sequence). The V gene lost 0 bases and the J gene lost 0 bases, with 9 bases spanning the gap. Written as DNA, the CDR3 is TGTGCCAGCAGTTACTCAGAGACAACCTCTGGAAACACCATATATTTT. This codes for CASSYSETTSGNTIYF.

J is TRBJ1-4 and V is TRBV27; D perhaps matches TRBD1 (6 bases). The germline V and J ends were trimmed by 4 bases and 4 bases, with 22 bases remaining between them. The CDR3 has 18 amino acids. CDR1 MNHEY and CDR2 SMNVEV come from the germline V gene (reference sequence). This chain's CDR3 is CASSSRIPSGGHNEKLFF. CDR3 DNA sequence: TGTGCCAGCAGTTCCCGGATTCCCTCGGGGGGACATAATGAAAAACTGTTTTTT.

The chain employs TRBV7-2 and TRBJ1-6, with TRBD1 as a possible D gene (5 bases). The V gene's germline CDR1 is SGHTA and CDR2 FQGNSA. The V and J ends lost 1 base and 10 bases respectively, with 14 bases between them. This CDR3 has 15 residues. The CDR3 sequence is CASSLGNPGGSPLHF. DNA of the CDR3: TGTGCCAGCAGCTTAGGGAATCCGGGGGGATCACCCCTCCACTTT. Drawing the rest from reference TRBV7-2 and TRBJ1-6, the complete variable domain is GAGVSQSPSNKVTEKGKDVELRCDPISGHTALYWYRQSLGQGLEFLIYFQGNSAPDKSGLPSDRFSAERTGGSVSTLTIQRTQQEDSAVYLCASSLGNPGGSPLHFGNGTRLTVT.

This clone came up a few times. The chain uses TRBV13 and TRBJ2-5; 11 bases map to TRBD2. Near its end, the DNA agrees better with TRBJ2-7, so the J call may be wrong. Germline V lookup: CDR1 PRHDT, CDR2 FYEKMQ (reference sequence). This CDR3 region has 15 residues. CDR3 bases: TGTGCCAGCAGCCTACAGACTAGCGGGATCTACGAGCAGTACTTC. Its translation is CASSLQTSGIYEQYF.

The V gene is TRBV5-4, the J gene TRBJ2-2, with 13 bases aligning to TRBD2. Per the germline V gene, CDR1 is SGHNT and CDR2 is YYREEE (reference sequence). CDR3 length equals 17 residues. V gave up 4 bases and J gave up 2 bases; unmatched junction bases: 5. The chain's CDR3 is CASSPTSGGTNTGELFF. CDR3 nucleotides: TGTGCCAGCAGCCCGACTAGCGGGGGGACTAACACCGGGGAGCTGTTTTTT.

V and J are TRBV6-4 and TRBJ2-7, with 9 bases matching TRBD1. The germline V gene encodes CDR1 MRHNA and CDR2 SNTAGT. This CDR3 contains 13 residues. V gave up 8 bases and J gave up 2 bases; unmatched junction bases: 4. The DNA of the CDR3 is TGTGCCAGCTGGCGGGACAGGGCCTACGAGCAGTACTTC. Its translation: CASWRDRAYEQYF.

V usage is TRBV9 and J usage is TRBJ1-3; D might be TRBD1 (6 bases). The CDR3 runs 15 residues. The V gene lost 4 bases and the J gene lost 0 bases, with 11 bases spanning the gap. Germline-derived CDR1 and CDR2 are SGDLS and YYNGEE. The DNA for the CDR3 is TGTGCCAGCAGCACAGGGTGGGGCTCTGGAAACACCATATATTTT. This sequence encodes CASSTGWGSGNTIYF.

There are a few counts of this clone. V is TRBV6-6 and J is TRBJ1-1; D ambiguous. The V and J ends lost 6 bases and 3 bases respectively, with 11 bases between them. Per the germline V gene, CDR1 is MNHNY and CDR2 is SVGAGI (reference sequence). The CDR3 covers 13 residues. CDR3: CASSPSVHTEAFF. The CDR3 DNA follows: TGTGCCAGCAGCCCCTCAGTTCACACTGAAGCTTTCTTT.

The chain combines TRBV19 with TRBJ1-2; D ambiguous. The CDR3 extends over 12 amino acids. CDR1 and CDR2 (germline): LNHDA, SQIVND (reference sequence). The ends were cut back, 7 bases at V and 8 bases at J, with 14 bases in the middle. Here the CDR3 reads CASMTPWKGYTF. CDR3 sequence (DNA): TGTGCCAGTATGACTCCCTGGAAAGGCTACACCTTC. Full variable domain (missing parts from reference TRBV19 and TRBJ1-2): DGGITQSPKYLFRKEGQNVTLSCEQNLNHDAMYWYRQDPGQGLRLIYYSQIVNDFQKGDIAEGYSVSREKKESFPLTVTSAQKNPTAFYLCASMTPWKGYTFGSGTRLTVV.

The rearrangement joins TRBV19 to TRBJ2-4; 9 positions match TRBD1. Germline values: CDR1 LNHDA, CDR2 SQIVND (reference sequence). The CDR3 length is 16 residues. Trimming took 3 bases from V and 8 from J; bases not matched to a gene: 11. DNA of the CDR3: TGTGCCAGTAGTATGGGTACAGGGGGCCTGGGGGACATTCAGTACTTC. Its protein is CASSMGTGGLGDIQYF. The full variable domain, completed using reference TRBV19 and TRBJ2-4, is DGGITQSPKYLFRKEGQNVTLSCEQNLNHDAMYWYRQDPGQGLRLIYYSQIVNDFQKGDIAEGYSVSREKKESFPLTVTSAQKNPTAFYLCASSMGTGGLGDIQYFGAGTRLSVL.

This clone came up a few times. The rearrangement joins TRBV5-4 to TRBJ2-5; TRBD1 might be the D (6 bases). This CDR3 is 13 amino acids long. The germline V gene encodes CDR1 SGHNT and CDR2 YYREEE (reference sequence). V was shortened by 4 bases and J by 2 bases, with 9 bases between the two germline ends. The CDR3: CASSLRGQETQYF. Here the CDR3 DNA reads TGTGCCAGCAGCCTCAGGGGTCAAGAGACCCAGTACTTC.

This chain links TRBV7-8 with TRBJ2-7; D call uncertain. V was cut by 1 base and J by 0 bases, with 7 bases left in between. CDR3 size: 14 residues. Germline CDR1 is SGHVS and CDR2 is FQNEAQ. CDR3 DNA: TGTGCCAGCAGCTTAGGACACCTCTCCTACGAGCAGTACTTC. It encodes CASSLGHLSYEQYF.